The entry that follows covers one T cell receptor beta chain sequence. It was version v3.0 of the immunoSEQ assay that was run at survey level. Sequencing was performed with immunoSEQ multiplex PCR; in TCRdb, only in-frame clones are kept and a portion is missing. The sample records around 20,000 clones, 70% to 85% being singletons. This sample is part of a study of long-term antiretroviral therapy in people with HIV. Germline CDR1 is SGHKS and CDR2 is YYEKEE (reference sequence). The CDR3 sequence is 19 residues long. V gave up 4 bases and J gave up 5 bases; unmatched junction bases: 15. The input for sequencing was unsorted PBMCs, taken 0.9 years after starting antiretroviral therapy. J is TRBJ2-5 and V is TRBV5-5, with 15 positions matching TRBD2. The TCR comes from a man aged 18 to 30 with HIV. CDR3 in DNA: TGTGCCAGCAGCCCAGGCCCAGGGACTAGCGGGGGGAGTTTGGAGACCCAGTACTTC. Residues: CASSPGPGTSGGSLETQYF.